This T cell receptor (beta chain) originates from a study of blood T cell repertoires in COVID-19. The study recruited people aged about 18 to 90 years across approximately 23 US areas. The study counted Cohort 3 donors as recovered given two negative PCRs, clearance, or symptom resolution. Measured with immunoSEQ multiplex PCR; TCRdb has only the in-frame clones, and not every one. The sample has fewer than 350,000 clones, approximately 88% seen once. CDR3 size: 15 residues. CDR1 is SGHVS and CDR2 is FQNEAQ in the germline V gene. Trimming took 4 bases from V and 2 from J, leaving 12 bases between them.

This receptor was identified in a man aged 55 to 70 who had recovered from COVID-19. V is TRBV7-8 and J is TRBJ1-5; D gene ambiguous. The sample taken for sequencing was PBMCs or T cells enriched from blood (not recorded which). In nucleotides, the CDR3 is TGTGCCAGCAGCTCCTCCCCCGGGGGCAATCAGCCCCAGCATTTT. Amino acid sequence: CASSSSPGGNQPQHF.